Described below is a single T cell receptor (beta chain) sequence and its context. This record comes from a study of shared clonotypes between healthy human individuals. Assay: immunoSEQ multiplex PCR; the TCRdb copy retains only in-frame clones and omits some. The sample contains some 1.4 million clones, around 97% of which appear only once. CDR1 and CDR2 (germline): MNHNS, SASEGT. The CDR3 consists of 18 residues. The ends lost 3 bases at V and 5 bases at J; junction bases unmatched: 18. The receptor was isolated from a man younger than 45 in good health. This chain joins TRBV6-1 and TRBJ2-5; 7 bases agree with TRBD2. The material sequenced was naive CD4+ T cells sorted from blood. Subset of the sample: CD45RA+ positively selected. For the CDR3, the DNA is TGTGCCAGCAGTGAGGAAATCTGGCCGGGGGGAGGCAGGGAGACCCAGTACTTC. Translating gives CASSEEIWPGGGRETQYF.